This T cell receptor (gamma chain) was identified in a study of γδ T cells in repeated Plasmodium falciparum infection. The germline CDR1 and CDR2 sequences are GITISATS and ISYDGTV (reference sequence). This CDR3 is built from 15 residues. Concerning this clone: The mismatch at residue 13 between this DNA's translation and the TCRdb protein of a much larger clone likely reflects a read error; the protein shown is translated from the DNA.

TCRdb applied CATT to the multiplex PCR reads for clone calling. The sample lists 12,000 to 15,000 gamma-chain clones, around 1.6% occurring once. Gammadelta T cells were flow-sorted from PBMC into Vgamma9/Vdelta2+ and Vdelta2-negative populations for bulk analysis. This receptor was identified in a pool of human donors (malaria-infected and uninfected, not separated). Called V gene: TRGV9; the J gene was not called. The material sequenced was gamma-delta T cells from blood. As DNA, the CDR3 is TGTGCCTTGTACCTTTATTCTTCGAATTATTATAAGAGACTCTTT. Protein product: CALYLYSSNYYKRLF.